What follows are 30 T cell receptor beta chains derived from one specimen sequenced in a study of early T cells in non-severe SARS-CoV-2 infection. TCRdb used MiXCR to reprocess the 5' RACE reads, holding one entry per CDR3 protein. The table shows around 57,000 distinct CDR3 sequences, with 5.5% to 7% occurring only once. This sample comprised whole blood, obtained at baseline. Source of these receptors: an adult who was a healthcare worker with PCR-confirmed SARS-CoV-2 infection or an uninfected control (not recorded which).

The sample holds many counts of this clonotype. In DNA, the CDR3 is TGTGCCATCAGTGAGCCCAGACTAGCGGGCACAGATACGCAGTATTTT. It encodes CAISEPRLAGTDTQYF. The V call is TRBV10-3, the J call TRBJ2-3; 9 bases line up with TRBD2. Germline loops: CDR1 ENHRY, CDR2 SYGVKD. This CDR3 is 16 amino acids long. V shed 2 bases and J 1 base; nucleotides not matched to a gene: 4.

In this sample, this clonotype turned up many times. V is TRBV5-4 and J is TRBJ2-1; 7 bases fit TRBD2. Losses at the gene ends were 3 bases for V and 6 bases for J; bases not matched to a gene: 9. The CDR3 consists of 15 residues. The germline V gene has CDR1 SGHNT and CDR2 YYREEE (reference sequence). CDR3: CASSWDELATNEQFF. The CDR3 DNA reads TGTGCCAGCAGCTGGGACGAACTAGCGACCAATGAGCAGTTCTTC.

This clonotype came up a few times. The genes are TRBV29-1 and TRBJ2-7; 9 bases line up with TRBD2. The V gene end was trimmed by 5 bases and the J gene end by 5 bases; junction bases not matched to a gene: 10. CDR1 and CDR2 from the germline V gene are SQVTM and ANQGSEA. The CDR3 covers 14 residues. In DNA, the CDR3 is TGCAGCGTTCCCCATAGCGGGAGACACGACGAGCAGTACTTC. As protein: CSVPHSGRHDEQYF.

This clonotype has ten or more counts. For the CDR3, the DNA is TGTGCCACCAGTGATTTGCGGGACGCGACTTTCTTT. This codes for CATSDLRDATFF. This chain links TRBV24-1 with TRBJ1-1, with D perhaps TRBD1 (5 bases). This CDR3 spans 12 amino acids. The V end lost 0 bases, the J end lost 12 bases, and 10 bases lay between the germline ends. Germline V gene lookup returns CDR1 KGHDR and CDR2 SFDVKD.

This clonotype was seen repeatedly, ten times or more. V is TRBV6-6 and J is TRBJ1-2; 10 bases are a match to TRBD1. Germline V gene sequence: CDR1 MNHNY, CDR2 SVGAGI (reference sequence). Losses at the gene ends were 4 bases for V and 8 bases for J; bases not matched to a gene: 4. The CDR3 runs 13 residues. The CDR3 sequence: CASSSGQGRGYTF. CDR3 in DNA: TGTGCCAGCAGTTCGGGACAGGGGCGAGGCTACACCTTC.

There are many counts of this clonotype. The chain employs TRBV20-1 and TRBJ2-6; D remains ambiguous. There are 13 residues in the CDR3. CDR1 DFQATT and CDR2 SNEGSKA come from the germline V gene (reference sequence). With 3 bases removed from V and 3 bases from J, the gap between germline ends came to 6 bases. The CDR3, as DNA: TGCAGTGCTAGGGCTTATGGGGCCAACGTCCTGACTTTC. Residues: CSARAYGANVLTF.

This clonotype was observed many times. The chain carries TRBV7-2 and TRBJ1-2; 10 nucleotides align to TRBD1. The germline gives CDR1 SGHTA, CDR2 FQGNSA. V lost 2 bases to trimming and J lost 8 bases; unmatched junction nucleotides: 8. This CDR3 region has 15 residues. The CDR3 region has the DNA TGTGCCAGCAGCTTAAATGGACAGGGGGTTTTCGGCTACACCTTC. This translates into CASSLNGQGVFGYTF.

The chain is built from TRBV7-8 and TRBJ1-1; D is undetermined. The ends were cut back, 5 bases at V and 3 bases at J, with 4 bases in the middle. The V gene's germline CDR1 is SGHVS and CDR2 FQNEAQ. The CDR3 totals 11 residues. The CDR3 sequence is CASSGHTEAFF. The CDR3 nucleotides are TGTGCCAGCAGCGGGCACACTGAAGCTTTCTTT.

This clonotype occurred a few times. The chain carries TRBV20-1 and TRBJ2-7; either TRBD1 or TRBD2 may fit D (5 bases each). The CDR3 totals 14 residues. In germline, CDR1 is DFQATT, CDR2 SNEGSKA (reference sequence). V lost 3 bases and J 3 bases, leaving 15 bases between the germline ends. CDR3: CSASYWDRDYEQYF. The DNA of the CDR3 is TGCAGTGCTAGTTATTGGGACCGAGACTACGAGCAGTACTTC.

There are many counts of this clonotype. CDR3 sequence (DNA): TGTGCCAGTAGTTTCGGGACAGACCTTCGCAAAAACATTCAGTACTTC. Translating gives CASSFGTDLRKNIQYF. The J gene is TRBJ2-4, the V gene TRBV19; 7 bases are a match to TRBD1. The CDR3 totals 16 residues. J lost 3 bases, V lost 5 bases, and 10 bases had no gene match. Germline V gene lookup returns CDR1 LNHDA and CDR2 SQIVND (reference sequence).

The chain employs TRBV7-6 and TRBJ2-1; TRBD1 matches 7 bases. CDR1 and CDR2 (germline): SGHVS, FNYEAQ. V lost 3 bases and J lost 4; bases outside the gene matches: 6. The CDR3 is 15 residues long. The CDR3 loop reads CASSFQPTGYNEQFF. The CDR3 DNA follows: TGTGCCAGCAGCTTCCAACCGACAGGGTACAATGAGCAGTTCTTC.

V is TRBV7-2 and J is TRBJ2-7; D ambiguous. Germline lookup yields CDR1 SGHTA and CDR2 FQGNSA. Trimming took 3 bases from V and 6 from J, leaving 12 bases between them. CDR3 length equals 13 residues. In DNA form, the CDR3 reads TGTGCCAGCAGCTTCGCAGTGAATGGCGAGCAGTACTTC. This gives the protein CASSFAVNGEQYF.

The chain uses TRBV7-9 and TRBJ2-3; 10 nucleotides align to TRBD2. CDR1 is SEHNR, CDR2 FQNEAQ, per germline (reference sequence). The CDR3 totals 18 residues. V shed 3 bases, J shed 4 bases, and the junction held 13 bases outside the gene matches. DNA of the CDR3: TGTGCCAGCAGCTTTCCGGTCGAGCTAGCGGGAGTGGCAGATACGCAGTATTTT. Translation gives CASSFPVELAGVADTQYF.

This chain connects TRBV6-5 to TRBJ1-1; no clear D. This CDR3 has 16 residues. Germline values: CDR1 MNHEY, CDR2 SVGAGI. Trimming stripped 4 bases from V and 1 base from J, with 16 bases between. In DNA form, the CDR3 reads TGTGCCAGCAGTTCACGTACGTTTTGGGGGAACACTGAAGCTTTCTTT. Translation gives CASSSRTFWGNTEAFF.

This clonotype was observed at least ten times. The chain is built from TRBV7-9 and TRBJ2-1; TRBD2 aligns across 10 bases. The germline gives CDR1 SEHNR, CDR2 FQNEAQ (reference sequence). V dropped 5 bases and J dropped 5; count of bases not matched to a gene: 6. This CDR3 has 15 residues. This chain's CDR3 is CASSRILAGDNEQFF. The CDR3 DNA reads TGTGCCAGCAGCAGAATTCTAGCGGGGGACAATGAGCAGTTCTTC.

A few counts support this clonotype. The rearrangement joins TRBV7-8 to TRBJ2-3; 16 bases fit TRBD2. From germline, CDR1 is SGHVS and CDR2 FQNEAQ. V dropped 5 bases and J dropped 3; count of bases not matched to a gene: 17. The CDR3 sequence is 21 residues long. Here the CDR3 reads CASSPRRPGLAGGFGTDTQYF. The CDR3, as DNA: TGTGCCAGCAGCCCCAGACGCCCGGGACTAGCGGGAGGGTTTGGAACAGATACGCAGTATTTT.

This chain uses TRBV28 with TRBJ1-1; D remains unclear. Germline V gives CDR1 MDHEN, CDR2 SYDVKM. The length of the CDR3 is 14 residues. The ends were cut back, 3 bases at V and 0 bases at J, with 8 bases in the middle. The CDR3 DNA sequence: TGTGCCAGCAGTTTGGGCGGTCTGAACACTGAAGCTTTCTTT. Amino acid sequence: CASSLGGLNTEAFF.

This clonotype occurred many times. The chain is built from TRBV19 and TRBJ1-5; 8 nucleotides align to TRBD1. CDR3 length: 15 amino acids. J was trimmed by 6 bases and V by 6 bases; bases with no gene match: 10. Germline loops: CDR1 LNHDA, CDR2 SQIVND (reference sequence). The CDR3 DNA is TGTGCCAGTAGATCGATACAGGGGGAAGGTCAGCCCCAGCATTTT. It yields the protein CASRSIQGEGQPQHF.

This clonotype has a count of ten or more. CDR3 DNA: TGCGCCAGCAGCCAAGAAATGACTAGCGAGAACTACGAGCAGTACTTC. Protein sequence: CASSQEMTSENYEQYF. The J gene is TRBJ2-7, the V gene TRBV4-3, with TRBD2 identical over 8 bases. This CDR3 spans 16 amino acids. Germline V lookup: CDR1 LGHNA, CDR2 YSLEER. V shed 0 bases and J 3 bases; nucleotides not matched to a gene: 7.

The V and J genes are TRBV6-5 and TRBJ1-1; D is ambiguous. The CDR3 length is 15 residues. Germline V CDR1 and CDR2: MNHEY, SVGAGI. V was clipped by 0 bases and J by 1 base, with 9 bases between them. The CDR3 spells CASSYSSAGNTEAFF. CDR3 in DNA: TGTGCCAGCAGTTACTCCTCAGCCGGGAACACTGAAGCTTTCTTT.

The CDR3 spells CASSDPGNQPQHF. CDR3 nucleotide sequence: TGTGCCAGCAGCGATCCAGGGAATCAGCCCCAGCATTTT. The chain is built from TRBV6-2 or TRBV6-3 and TRBJ1-5, with D possibly being TRBD1 (5 bases). V lost 6 bases and J lost 4, with 10 bases in between. Germline V gene sequence: CDR1 MNHEY, CDR2 SVGEGT. The CDR3 runs to 13 residues.

This clonotype was detected ten times or more. The V and J genes are TRBV29-1 and TRBJ2-5; possibly TRBD1 or TRBD2 for D (5 bases each). The CDR3 runs to 13 residues. Germline V gene lookup returns CDR1 SQVTM and CDR2 ANQGSEA. The V gene lost 4 bases and the J gene lost 4 bases, with 13 bases spanning the gap. This CDR3 is CSVGDGPPETQYF. In DNA, the CDR3 is TGCAGCGTTGGGGACGGCCCCCCAGAGACCCAGTACTTC. Filled out from reference TRBV29-1 and TRBJ2-5, the complete variable domain reads SAVISQKPSRDICQRGTSLTIQCQVDSQVTMMFWYRQQPGQSLTLIATANQGSEATYESGFVIDKFPISRPNLTFSTLTVSNMSPEDSSIYLCSVGDGPPETQYFGPGTRLLVL.

This clonotype has only a few counts. The CDR3 nucleotides read TGTGCCAGCAGTGACCCGGACACTGAAGCTTTCTTT. It is translated as CASSDPDTEAFF. This sequence joins TRBV2 and TRBJ1-1; D is ambiguous. The V end lost 3 bases, the J end lost 3 bases, and 5 bases lay between the germline ends. The CDR3 totals 12 residues. Germline V gene data show CDR1 as SNHLY and CDR2 as FYNNEI. The entire variable domain, with the rest obtained from reference TRBV2 and TRBJ1-1, is as follows: EPEVTQTPSHQVTQMGQEVILRCVPISNHLYFYWYRQILGQKVEFLVSFYNNEISEKSEIFDDQFSVERPDGSNFTLKIRSTKLEDSAMYFCASSDPDTEAFFGQGTRLTVV.

This clonotype was seen at least ten times. The rearrangement uses TRBV6-6 and TRBJ1-2, with a weak D call TRBD1 (5 bases). The CDR3 spans 13 residues. Between the trimmed V and J ends, which lost 2 bases and 5 bases, there was a span of 9 bases. Germline lookup yields CDR1 MNHNY and CDR2 SVGAGI (reference sequence). The CDR3 bases are TGTGCCAGCAGTTACGGACAATTATATGGCTACACCTTC. The encoded protein is CASSYGQLYGYTF.

The V call is TRBV29-1, the J call TRBJ2-7; 7 positions match TRBD1. The CDR3 is 13 residues long. Trimming took 4 bases from V and 6 from J; bases not matched to a gene: 9. CDR1 and CDR2 (germline): SQVTM, ANQGSEA. The CDR3 sequence: CSVGRLAGGEQYF. CDR3 nucleotides: TGCAGCGTTGGTAGGTTGGCAGGGGGCGAGCAGTACTTC.

This clonotype has at least ten counts. V and J are TRBV15 and TRBJ1-4, with D unclear. From germline, CDR1 is LNHNV and CDR2 YYDKDF (reference sequence). The CDR3 sequence is 13 residues long. The germline V and J ends were trimmed by 4 bases and 4 bases, with 7 bases remaining between them. The CDR3 is CATSTGDNEKLFF. DNA of the CDR3: TGTGCCACCAGCACCGGGGATAATGAAAAACTGTTTTTT.

V and J are TRBV6-2 or TRBV6-3 and TRBJ1-1; D possibly corresponds to TRBD1 (5 bases). CDR1 is MNHEY, CDR2 SVGEGT, per germline. CDR3 length equals 13 residues. V was clipped by 8 bases and J by 4 bases, with 14 bases between them. The CDR3 spells CASQVSGGTEAFF. The CDR3 DNA reads as TGTGCCAGCCAGGTGAGCGGGGGCACTGAAGCTTTCTTT.

In this sample, this clonotype turned up a few times. A read error may produce the germline difference seen at one junction end. The chain uses TRBV28 and TRBJ2-7; 7 positions match TRBD1. The CDR3 consists of 11 residues. From germline, CDR1 is MDHEN and CDR2 SYDVKM. CDR3 sequence: CASSFKGTAEF. The CDR3 nucleotides are TGTGCCAGCAGTTTCAAAGGGACAGCCGAATTC. Supplemented by reference TRBV28 and TRBJ2-7, the full variable domain reads DVKVTQSSRYLVKRTGEKVFLECVQDMDHENMFWYRQDPGLGLRLIYFSYDVKMKEKGDIPEGYSVSREKKERFSLILESASTNQTSMYLCASSFKGTAEFGPGTRLTVT.

This clonotype showed up many times. The genes are TRBV6-6 and TRBJ2-7; a weak D match, TRBD2 (6 bases). Trimming left V 2 bases short and J 5 bases short, with 19 bases between. The CDR3 runs 16 residues. CDR1 and CDR2 from the germline V gene are MNHNY and SVGAGI (reference sequence). The CDR3 region is CASSYVRGTSGDEQYF. The CDR3 DNA reads as TGTGCCAGCAGTTACGTCCGGGGGACCAGCGGTGACGAGCAGTACTTC.

This clonotype was seen ten or more times. Here the CDR3 reads CASSLGGVGGRISNEQFF. CDR3 in DNA: TGCGCCAGCAGCTTGGGAGGGGTCGGCGGGAGGATAAGCAATGAGCAGTTCTTC. The chain carries TRBV5-1 and TRBJ2-1, with 8 bases identical to TRBD2. Germline CDR1 is SGHRS and CDR2 is YFSETQ. This CDR3 is built from 18 residues. Unmatched junction bases numbered 14, after V lost 0 bases and J lost 6 bases.